This T cell receptor beta chain was retrieved from a study of T cells in Graves' hyperthyroidism and ophthalmopathy. Looking at the study overall: Initial diagnosis, before any treatment, was when peripheral blood was collected.

This clonotype was seen many times. Antigen: not known. TCR beta CDR3 regions were amplified from RNA. Initially, a first-round RT-PCR of the TCR CDR3 employed the HTBI primer set. TCRdb reprocessed the multiplex PCR reads via MiXCR and lists one record per CDR3 protein. Of a few hundred thousand distinct CDR3 sequences in the sample, under 15% were seen once. Germline CDR1 is GTSNPN and CDR2 is SVGIG (reference sequence). V lost 4 bases and J lost 5; bases outside the gene matches: 9. There are 14 residues in the CDR3. Study-wide points: In the blood, most expanded thyroid clonotypes above 0.001 appeared as well. Stable hyperthyroidism was told apart from ophthalmopathy by a model built on 13 V-J features.

The chain recombines TRBV30 with TRBJ2-7, with 9 bases that match TRBD2. The specimen was blood. The receptor was derived from a woman under 40 with Graves' hyperthyroidism. This CDR3 reads CAWMGLAGRDEQYF. CDR3 coding DNA: TGTGCCTGGATGGGGCTAGCGGGAAGGGACGAGCAGTACTTC.